One and the same sample provided the 9 T cell receptor beta chains below, sequenced in a study of shared clonotypes between healthy human individuals. Measured with immunoSEQ multiplex PCR; TCRdb has only the in-frame clones, and not every one. The table shows 950,000 to 1,300,000 clones, with under 80% occurring only once. Sample: memory CD4+ T cells sorted from blood. Subset defined: CD45RA-negative fraction. All receptors derive from a man between 18 and 29 years old in good health.

Only one count was recorded for this clone. This chain connects TRBV27 to TRBJ2-6; TRBD1 matches at 10 bases. Germline V CDR1 and CDR2: MNHEY, SMNVEV (reference sequence). Losses at the gene ends were 4 bases for V and 1 base for J; bases not matched to a gene: 13. CDR3 length: 20 amino acids. The CDR3 region is CASSSQPLRDRGSGANVLTF. The CDR3 region has the DNA TGTGCCAGCAGTTCCCAACCCCTCCGGGACAGGGGATCTGGGGCCAACGTCCTGACTTTC.

There are a few counts of this clone. The chain employs TRBV5-6 and TRBJ2-2, with D possibly matching TRBD2 (6 bases). Germline CDR1 SGHDT, CDR2 YYEEEE. The CDR3 is made up of 19 amino acids. Trimming removed 2 bases at V and 0 bases at J, with 20 bases between. CDR3 coding DNA: TGTGCCAGCAGCTTCTCCAGTGGGGCGGGGTTCGCGAACACCGGGGAGCTGTTTTTT. Residues: CASSFSSGAGFANTGELFF.

The chain employs TRBV7-2 and TRBJ2-2, with D perhaps matching TRBD2 (5 bases). This CDR3 has 14 amino acids. Germline CDR1 and CDR2: SGHTA and FQGNSA. V was shortened by 5 bases and J by 3 bases, with 10 bases between the two germline ends. For the CDR3, the DNA is TGTGCCAGCAGCCAGGACTCGTACACCGGGGAGCTGTTTTTT. This sequence encodes CASSQDSYTGELFF.

V usage is TRBV7-6 and J usage is TRBJ1-3; perhaps TRBD1 as D (6 bases). This CDR3 has 16 residues. With 1 base removed from V and 0 bases from J, the gap between germline ends came to 10 bases. Per germline, CDR1 SGHVS and CDR2 FNYEAQ. DNA for the CDR3: TGTGCCAGCAGCTTAGGAGGGGGGTACTCTGGAAACACCATATATTTT. Translation gives CASSLGGGYSGNTIYF.

This clone has a handful of counts. The sample has other DNA sequences that encode this CDR3 too. V is TRBV5-1 and J is TRBJ2-2; a weak D match, TRBD1 (5 bases). Germline V lookup: CDR1 SGHRS, CDR2 YFSETQ. V lost 2 bases to trimming and J lost 1 base, with 9 bases between them. The CDR3 has 15 residues. DNA of the CDR3: TGCGCCAGCAGCTTCTCTACAGGGAACACCGGGGAGCTGTTTTTT. Its translation is CASSFSTGNTGELFF.

This clone was seen only once. The chain couples TRBV7-8 to TRBJ1-4; 8 bases agree with TRBD1. Per the germline V gene, CDR1 is SGHVS and CDR2 is FQNEAQ. The CDR3 contains 15 residues. The V segment lost 3 bases and the J segment 0 bases; nucleotides outside the gene matches: 0. CDR3: CASSLTGATNEKLFF. CDR3 in DNA: TGTGCCAGCAGCTTGACAGGGGCAACTAATGAAAAACTGTTTTTT.

Of note for this clone: Mismatch with germline at one junction end may stem from a read error. This chain connects TRBV5-4 to TRBJ1-1; possible D gene TRBD1, 6 bases. The CDR3 covers 14 residues. Germline CDR1 reads SGHNT; CDR2 reads YYREEE (reference sequence). The CDR3 region is CASGFGGPATEAFF. DNA for the CDR3: TGTGCCAGCGGCTTCGGGGGGCCGGCCACTGAAGCTTTCTTT.

The chain combines TRBV10-3 with TRBJ1-1; 9 bases fit TRBD1. Germline lookup yields CDR1 ENHRY and CDR2 SYGVKD. J was trimmed by 1 base and V by 6 bases; bases with no gene match: 6. The CDR3 is 15 amino acids. The CDR3 region is CAISATQGANTEAFF. CDR3 DNA: TGTGCCATCAGCGCTACACAGGGGGCGAACACTGAAGCTTTCTTT.

The rearrangement joins TRBV7-2 to TRBJ1-4; D not resolved. V shed 2 bases and J shed 12 bases, with 13 bases lying between them. The CDR3 extends over 13 amino acids. The germline V gene encodes CDR1 SGHTA and CDR2 FQGNSA. CDR3 bases: TGTGCCAGCAGCTTATCGGTTCGGAGGCAACTGTTTTTT. It is translated as CASSLSVRRQLFF.